This entry lists 9 T cell receptor beta chains sequenced from one sample in a study of blood T cell repertoires in COVID-19. TCRdb's copy holds only in-frame clones and misses some; the assay was immunoSEQ multiplex PCR. The sample yields about 270,000 clones, approximately 90% seen once. Source material: PBMCs or T cells enriched from blood (not recorded which). The receptor set was obtained from a woman aged 40 to 50 with acute COVID-19.

The chain combines TRBV10-3 with TRBJ1-6; 9 nucleotides agree with TRBD1. The CDR3 loop spans 16 amino acids. Trimming removed 2 bases from V and 6 bases from J; junction bases left unmatched: 5. Germline V CDR1 and CDR2: ENHRY, SYGVKD. CDR3: CAISERTGASNSPLHF. CDR3 coding DNA: TGTGCCATCAGTGAGAGGACAGGGGCAAGTAATTCACCCCTCCACTTT.

This chain uses TRBV6-5 with TRBJ1-5, with D tentatively TRBD1 (5 bases). Germline CDR1 is MNHEY and CDR2 is SVGAGI. Between the trimmed V and J ends, which lost 8 bases and 0 bases, there was a span of 14 bases. This CDR3 comprises 15 residues. CDR3 DNA sequence: TGTGCCAGCGAAAGGGCAGGGTATAGCAATCAGCCCCAGCATTTT. Protein: CASERAGYSNQPQHF.

V and J are TRBV19 and TRBJ2-6; D uncertain. The CDR3 has 13 amino acids. CDR1 is LNHDA, CDR2 SQIVND, per germline (reference sequence). Trimming cost V 7 bases and J 4 bases, with 8 bases left between them. CDR3 DNA: TGTGCCAGTACCACGCAGGGGGCCAACGTCCTGACTTTC. Translated, it gives CASTTQGANVLTF.

CDR3 coding DNA: TGTGCCAGCAGGACAGGGGGCGCCCCCGGTGGCTACACCTTC. Encoded protein: CASRTGGAPGGYTF. The rearrangement links TRBV28 to TRBJ1-2; 10 bases match TRBD1. The CDR3 extends over 14 amino acids. Germline V CDR1 and CDR2: MDHEN, SYDVKM. V lost 6 bases to trimming and J lost 7 bases; unmatched junction nucleotides: 8.

The rearrangement joins TRBV5-8 to TRBJ2-1; perhaps TRBD2 as D (6 bases). Between the trimmed V and J ends, which lost 6 bases and 2 bases, there was a span of 18 bases. Germline CDR1 is SGHTS and CDR2 is YDEGEE. This CDR3 has 16 amino acids. CDR3 sequence: CASTRSPTGAYNEQFF. Here the CDR3 DNA reads TGTGCCAGCACCCGGAGCCCAACGGGAGCCTACAATGAGCAGTTCTTC.

V is TRBV3-1 (or the pseudogene TRBV3-2) and J is TRBJ1-2, with D hard to call. Trimming cost V 4 bases and J 2 bases, with 23 bases left between them. The CDR3 is 18 residues long. Germline CDR1 reads LGHDT; CDR2 reads YNNKEL (reference sequence). The CDR3 sequence is CASSRNNAGSGGNYGYTF. The CDR3, as DNA: TGTGCCAGCAGCCGAAACAATGCTGGCTCCGGAGGGAACTATGGCTACACCTTC.

The rearrangement joins TRBV6-2 or TRBV6-3 to TRBJ1-2, with a tentative D call TRBD1 (6 bases). The CDR3 spans 12 residues. With 6 bases removed from V and 7 bases from J, the gap between germline ends came to 12 bases. Germline lookup yields CDR1 MNHEY and CDR2 SVGEGT. CDR3 bases: TGTGCCAGCAGCCGACAGGCGGGTGGCTACACCTTC. Encoded protein: CASSRQAGGYTF.

A word on this clone: Since no conserved phenylalanine or tryptophan closes the CDR3, a read error is the likely cause. No DNA is shown, since the ends of the CDR3 on it are uncertain; the CDR3 is the one TCRdb lists. This chain connects TRBV11-2 to TRBJ1-2; the table names TRBD1, a call not compared with the DNA. Inclusive of both ends, the CDR3 amounts to 12 amino acids. Per germline, CDR1 SGHAT and CDR2 FQNNGV. CDR3 in amino acids: CASSLDHGTGSI.

This clone was recorded only once. V gene TRBV19 combines with J gene TRBJ1-1; no definite D call. In germline, CDR1 is LNHDA, CDR2 SQIVND (reference sequence). CDR3 length: 15 amino acids. V was clipped by 1 base and J by 7 bases, with 16 bases between them. The CDR3 DNA reads as TGTGCCAGTAGTATAGGGACTCCCAACCTAGGTGAAGCTTTCTTT. It yields the protein CASSIGTPNLGEAFF.